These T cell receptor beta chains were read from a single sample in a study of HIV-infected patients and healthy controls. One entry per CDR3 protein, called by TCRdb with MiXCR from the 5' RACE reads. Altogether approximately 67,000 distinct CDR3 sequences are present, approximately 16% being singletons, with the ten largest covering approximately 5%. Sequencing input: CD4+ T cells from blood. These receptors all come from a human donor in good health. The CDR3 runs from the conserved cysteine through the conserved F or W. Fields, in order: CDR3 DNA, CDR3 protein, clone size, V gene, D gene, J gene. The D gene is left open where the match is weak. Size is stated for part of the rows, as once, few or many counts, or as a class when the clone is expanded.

DNA: TGCAGCGGATCGGGGACCGCGAGCTCCTACGAGCAGTACTTC; CDR3: CSGSGTASSYEQYF; size: many; V: TRBV29-1; D: .; J: TRBJ2-7
DNA: TGTGCCAGCACCGCGGGGACACCTAAGGAAGCTTTCTTT; CDR3: CASTAGTPKEAFF; size: .; V: TRBV2; D: .; J: TRBJ1-1
DNA: TGTGCCAGCAGTTTAGATGGAAAAAGCAATCAGCCCCAGCATTTT; CDR3: CASSLDGKSNQPQHF; size: few; V: TRBV12-3/TRBV12-4; D: .; J: TRBJ1-5
DNA: TGTGCCAGCAGCTTGGCGCAGGGTTTGTCTGGGGCCAACGTCCTGACTTTC; CDR3: CASSLAQGLSGANVLTF; size: few; V: TRBV7-9; D: .; J: TRBJ2-6
DNA: TGTGCCAGCAGCGTAGAAGTCGGCTCCGAAGAGACCCAGTACTTC; CDR3: CASSVEVGSEETQYF; size: many; V: TRBV9; D: .; J: TRBJ2-5
DNA: TGTGCCAGCAGTTACAGGGATTCGCATCCCAGGGCTGAGCAGTTCTTC; CDR3: CASSYRDSHPRAEQFF; size: .; V: TRBV6-6; D: .; J: TRBJ2-1
DNA: TGTGCCAGCAGTAGGTTTCGCAATCAGCCCCAGCATTTT; CDR3: CASSRFRNQPQHF; size: many; V: TRBV7-2; D: .; J: TRBJ1-5
DNA: TGTGCCTGGCACAGAGGGGGAGGGCCCTACGAGCAGTACTTC; CDR3: CAWHRGGGPYEQYF; size: many; V: TRBV30; D: .; J: TRBJ2-7
DNA: TGCAGGGCGATAGGGGGGCGAGCAAGGAACACTGAAGCTTTCTTT; CDR3: CRAIGGRARNTEAFF; size: .; V: TRBV20-1; D: .; J: TRBJ1-1
DNA: TGTGCCATCAGCAGAGGGACTAGCGGGGGCCCCGGGGATCCGAAGTATTTT; CDR3: CAISRGTSGGPGDPKYF; size: .; V: TRBV10-3; D: TRBD2; J: TRBJ2-3
DNA: TGTGCCAGCAGCTTGGCTGGACCCACGGGGAACACCGGGGAGCTGTTTTTT; CDR3: CASSLAGPTGNTGELFF; size: few; V: TRBV5-5; D: .; J: TRBJ2-2
DNA: TGCAGCGTGAAGACACAATTAACTGGGACCCAGTACTTC; CDR3: CSVKTQLTGTQYF; size: .; V: TRBV29-1; D: .; J: TRBJ2-5
DNA: TGCAGCGTCCACTACCCCGACAGGGGCGAGACCCAGTACTTC; CDR3: CSVHYPDRGETQYF; size: .; V: TRBV29-1; D: TRBD1; J: TRBJ2-5
DNA: TGTGCCAGCAGCTTAGCGGGAGGGCCGTTAAATGAGCAGTTCTTC; CDR3: CASSLAGGPLNEQFF; size: .; V: TRBV7-6; D: TRBD2; J: TRBJ2-1
DNA: TGTGCCAGCAGCCCACTCTCTAGTGGTGGGGATGAGCAGTTCTTC; CDR3: CASSPLSSGGDEQFF; size: .; V: TRBV7-8; D: .; J: TRBJ2-1
DNA: TGTGCCAGCAGTCCACAGGGAACGAGCACCGGGGAGCTGTTTTTT; CDR3: CASSPQGTSTGELFF; size: .; V: TRBV7-2; D: .; J: TRBJ2-2
DNA: TGTGCCAGCAGTTACGGACAGGGGGTCTATGGCTACACCTTC; CDR3: CASSYGQGVYGYTF; size: .; V: TRBV6-6; D: TRBD1; J: TRBJ1-2
DNA: TGTGCCAGCAGCTTTAGGTTCCAACGAGGCTACACCTTC; CDR3: CASSFRFQRGYTF; size: .; V: TRBV7-3; D: .; J: TRBJ1-2
DNA: TGTGCCAGCAGAAAGGAGGGACAGGTTCATCAGCCCCAGCATTTT; CDR3: CASRKEGQVHQPQHF; size: many; V: TRBV6-1; D: TRBD1; J: TRBJ1-5
DNA: TGCAGTGCTAGGCCCGACAGCGGGGGCCTCTTAGAGACCCAGTACTTC; CDR3: CSARPDSGGLLETQYF; size: few; V: TRBV20-1; D: TRBD2; J: TRBJ2-5
DNA: TGCAGTGCTAGGGACAGGTCGAAAGGAGATCAGCCCCAGCATTTT; CDR3: CSARDRSKGDQPQHF; size: many; V: TRBV20-1; D: TRBD1; J: TRBJ1-5
DNA: .; CDR3: CASSLATTTMSSSSRQFF; size: few; V: TRBV28; D: .; J: TRBJ2-1
DNA: TGCGCCAGCAGCCAAGAATTCAACGGGCTGGGCAATCAGCCCCAGCATTTT; CDR3: CASSQEFNGLGNQPQHF; size: many; V: TRBV4-3; D: .; J: TRBJ1-5
DNA: TGTGCCACCAGTGACAACAGGGGAACCGAGACCGGGGAGCTGTTTTTT; CDR3: CATSDNRGTETGELFF; size: .; V: TRBV24-1; D: TRBD1; J: TRBJ2-2